Sequencing of this TCR beta chain was carried out in a study of CD8+ T cells in alopecia areata. Study-level information: Patients in the study were on tofacitinib for 6 to 18 months, then off it for 6 months. Regarding the study as a whole: Normal scalp showed lower clonality than lesional scalp, especially alopecia totalis/universalis. Researchers reported that TCR sharing among patients proved less clear than in mice, possibly HLA-linked.

Documented treatment: oral pan-JAK inhibitor, 5-10 mg twice daily. The CDR3 length is 13 residues. Trimming cost V 4 bases and J 7 bases, with 13 bases left between them. Germline V CDR1 and CDR2: MNHEY, SVGAGI. As for this clone: Its specificity is not known.

RNA was isolated and reverse transcribed to cDNA, the sequencing template. Sequencing was performed with immunoSEQ multiplex PCR; in TCRdb, only in-frame clones are kept and a portion is missing. The sample shows 150,000 to 200,000 clones, 60% of them seen only once. V and J are TRBV6-5 and TRBJ1-2; a weak D match, TRBD1 (6 bases). The sequence was obtained from a human donor with alopecia areata. Material: CD4+ T cells sorted from blood, obtained at week 24, from a patient treated with tofacitinib. DNA for the CDR3: TGTGCCAGCAGTTTCAACAGGGTCGGTGGCTACACCTTC. This encodes CASSFNRVGGYTF.